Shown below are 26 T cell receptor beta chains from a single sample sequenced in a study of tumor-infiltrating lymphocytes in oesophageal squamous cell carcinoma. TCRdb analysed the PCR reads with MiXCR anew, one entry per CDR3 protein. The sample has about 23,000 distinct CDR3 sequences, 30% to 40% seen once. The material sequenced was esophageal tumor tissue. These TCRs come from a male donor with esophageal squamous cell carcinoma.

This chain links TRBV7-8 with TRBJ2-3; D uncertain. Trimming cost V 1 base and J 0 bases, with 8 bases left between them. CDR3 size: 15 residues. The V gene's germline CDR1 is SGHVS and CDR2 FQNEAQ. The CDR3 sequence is CASSLVTASTDTQYF. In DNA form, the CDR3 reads TGTGCCAGCAGCTTAGTTACAGCTAGCACAGATACGCAGTATTTT.

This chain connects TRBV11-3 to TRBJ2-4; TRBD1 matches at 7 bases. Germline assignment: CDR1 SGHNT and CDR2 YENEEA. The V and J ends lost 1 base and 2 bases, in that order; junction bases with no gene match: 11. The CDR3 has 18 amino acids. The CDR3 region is CASSLALVGGQSKNIQYF. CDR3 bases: TGTGCCAGCAGCTTAGCCCTTGTTGGGGGACAGTCCAAAAACATTCAGTACTTC.

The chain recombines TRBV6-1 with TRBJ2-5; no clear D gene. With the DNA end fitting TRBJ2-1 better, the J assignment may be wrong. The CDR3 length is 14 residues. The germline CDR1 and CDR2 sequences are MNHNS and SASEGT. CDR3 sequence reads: CASSSLTPTDTQFF. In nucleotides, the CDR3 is TGTGCCAGCAGTTCTCTGACTCCCACAGATACGCAGTTCTTC.

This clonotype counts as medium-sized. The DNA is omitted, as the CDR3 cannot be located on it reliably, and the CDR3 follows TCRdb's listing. The CDR3 loop reads CISVPEPPTPRDYGYTF. V usage is TRBV7-5 and J usage is TRBJ1-2. TRBV7-5 is a documented pseudogene. Including both end residues, the CDR3 is 17 amino acids long.

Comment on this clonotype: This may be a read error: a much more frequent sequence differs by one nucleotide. CDR3 region: CASSLALTGTAEQFF. The CDR3 coding sequence is TGCGCCAGCAGCTTGGCCCTGACAGGAACGGCCGAGCAGTTCTTC. The chain employs TRBV5-1 and TRBJ2-3; maybe TRBD1 (6 bases). Near its end, the DNA agrees better with TRBJ2-1, so the J call may be wrong. Germline CDR1 and CDR2: SGHRS and YFSETQ. The CDR3 covers 15 residues.

The chain's CDR3 is CAWSRLAQPKETQYF. CDR3 nucleotide sequence: TGTGCCTGGAGTAGGCTAGCGCAGCCTAAAGAGACCCAGTACTTC. The chain joins TRBV30 to TRBJ2-5, with D possibly matching TRBD2 (6 bases). Germline assignment: CDR1 GTSNPN and CDR2 SVGIG (reference sequence). The CDR3 sequence is 15 residues long. V shed 2 bases and J shed 3 bases, with 16 bases lying between them.

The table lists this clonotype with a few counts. CDR3 in DNA: TGTGCCAGTACCCCGGCGGCTAGCGGGGTTATTGGCGATACGCAGTATTTT. Its translation: CASTPAASGVIGDTQYF. The V call is TRBV19, the J call TRBJ2-3; 9 nucleotides line up with TRBD2. After removal of 7 bases from V and 6 bases from J, the junction contained 17 bases not matched to a gene. This CDR3 has 17 amino acids. CDR1 LNHDA and CDR2 SQIVND come from the germline V gene (reference sequence).

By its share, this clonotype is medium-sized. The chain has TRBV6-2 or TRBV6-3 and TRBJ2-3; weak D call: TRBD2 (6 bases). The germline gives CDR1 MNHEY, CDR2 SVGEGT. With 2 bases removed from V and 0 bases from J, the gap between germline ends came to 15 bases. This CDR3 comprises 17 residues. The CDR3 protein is CASSYHLPGESTDTQYF. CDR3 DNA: TGTGCCAGCAGTTACCATCTTCCGGGAGAGAGCACAGATACGCAGTATTTT.

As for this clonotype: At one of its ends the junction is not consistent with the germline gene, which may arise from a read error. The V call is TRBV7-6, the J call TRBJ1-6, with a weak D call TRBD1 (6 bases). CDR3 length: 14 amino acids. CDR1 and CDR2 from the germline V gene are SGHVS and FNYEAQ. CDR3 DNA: TGTGCCAGCAGCTCCGGGGGGGGCGGCGACGAGCAGTACTTT. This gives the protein CASSSGGGGDEQYF. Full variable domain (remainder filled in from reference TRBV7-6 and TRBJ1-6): GAGVSQSPRYKVTKRGQDVALRCDPISGHVSLYWYRQALGQGPEFLTYFNYEAQQDKSGLPNDRFSAERPEGSISTLTIQRTEQRDSAMYRCASSSGGGGDEQYFGNGTRLTVT.

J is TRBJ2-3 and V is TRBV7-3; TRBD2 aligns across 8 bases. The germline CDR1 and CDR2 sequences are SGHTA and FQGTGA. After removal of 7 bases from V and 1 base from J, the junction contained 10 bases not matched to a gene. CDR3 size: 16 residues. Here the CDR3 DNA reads TGTGCCAGCACCTTCCATTTAGCGGGACGCACAGATACGCAGTATTTT. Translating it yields CASTFHLAGRTDTQYF.

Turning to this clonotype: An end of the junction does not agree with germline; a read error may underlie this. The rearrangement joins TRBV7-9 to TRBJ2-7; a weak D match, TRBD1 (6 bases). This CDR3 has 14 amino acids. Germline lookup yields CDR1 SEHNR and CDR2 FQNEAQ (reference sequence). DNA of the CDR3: TGTGCCAGCAGCTTATCAGGGGAAGAGACCCAGTGCTTCTTC. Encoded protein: CASSLSGEETQCFF.

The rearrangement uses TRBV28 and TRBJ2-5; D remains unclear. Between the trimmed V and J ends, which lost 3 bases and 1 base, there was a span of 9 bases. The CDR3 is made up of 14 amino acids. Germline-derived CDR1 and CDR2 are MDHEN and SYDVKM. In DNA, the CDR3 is TGTGCCAGCAGTTTGGTAGGTCCCCAAGAGACCCAGTACTTC. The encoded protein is CASSLVGPQETQYF.

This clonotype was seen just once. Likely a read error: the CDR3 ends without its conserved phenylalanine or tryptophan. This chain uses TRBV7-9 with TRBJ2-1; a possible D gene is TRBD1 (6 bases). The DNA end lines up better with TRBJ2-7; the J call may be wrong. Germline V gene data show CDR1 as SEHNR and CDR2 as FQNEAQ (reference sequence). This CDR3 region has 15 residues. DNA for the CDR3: TGTGCCAGCAGCTTATATAGTACAGGGAAAAACGAGCAGTACTTG. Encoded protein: CASSLYSTGKNEQYL.

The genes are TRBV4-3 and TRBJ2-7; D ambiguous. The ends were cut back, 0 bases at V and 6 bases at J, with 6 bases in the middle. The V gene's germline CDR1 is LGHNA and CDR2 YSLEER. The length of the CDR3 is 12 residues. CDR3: CASSQEYGEQYF. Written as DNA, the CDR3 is TGCGCCAGCAGCCAAGAATACGGCGAGCAGTACTTC.

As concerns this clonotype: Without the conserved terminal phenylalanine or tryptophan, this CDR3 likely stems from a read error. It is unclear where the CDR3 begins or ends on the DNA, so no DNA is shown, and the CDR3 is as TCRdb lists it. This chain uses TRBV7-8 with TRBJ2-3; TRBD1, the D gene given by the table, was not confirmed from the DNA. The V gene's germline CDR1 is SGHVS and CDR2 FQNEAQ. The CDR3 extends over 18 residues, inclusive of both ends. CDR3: CASSLGSRGRDTEAFFGT.

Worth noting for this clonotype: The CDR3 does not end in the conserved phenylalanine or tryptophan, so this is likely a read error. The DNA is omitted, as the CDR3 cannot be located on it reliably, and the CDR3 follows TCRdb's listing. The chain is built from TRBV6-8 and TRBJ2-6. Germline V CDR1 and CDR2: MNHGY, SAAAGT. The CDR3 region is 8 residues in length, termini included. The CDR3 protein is CATRRGTS.

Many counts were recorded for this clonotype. For the CDR3, the DNA is TGTGCCAGCAGTCGGATGAGAGGGGGCTATGGCTACACCTTC. Translating it yields CASSRMRGGYGYTF. The rearrangement uses TRBV28 and TRBJ1-2; tentatively, D is TRBD1 (6 bases). Germline-derived CDR1 and CDR2 are MDHEN and SYDVKM. V lost 5 bases, J lost 4 bases, and 14 bases lay in between. This CDR3 region has 14 residues.

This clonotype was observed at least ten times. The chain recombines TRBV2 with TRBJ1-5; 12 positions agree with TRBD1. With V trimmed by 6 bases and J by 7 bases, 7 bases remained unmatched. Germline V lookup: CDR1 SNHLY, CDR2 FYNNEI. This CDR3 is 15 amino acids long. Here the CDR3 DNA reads TGTGCCAGCAGGGGGGACAGGGGGCGAGGACAGCCCCAGCATTTT. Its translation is CASRGDRGRGQPQHF.

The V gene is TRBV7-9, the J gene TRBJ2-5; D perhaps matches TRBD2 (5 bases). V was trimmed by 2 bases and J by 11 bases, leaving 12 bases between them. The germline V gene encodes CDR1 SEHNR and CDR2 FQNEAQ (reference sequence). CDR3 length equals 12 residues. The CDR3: CASSLSGNEQYF. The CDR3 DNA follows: TGTGCCAGCAGCTTAAGCGGCAATGAGCAGTACTTC.

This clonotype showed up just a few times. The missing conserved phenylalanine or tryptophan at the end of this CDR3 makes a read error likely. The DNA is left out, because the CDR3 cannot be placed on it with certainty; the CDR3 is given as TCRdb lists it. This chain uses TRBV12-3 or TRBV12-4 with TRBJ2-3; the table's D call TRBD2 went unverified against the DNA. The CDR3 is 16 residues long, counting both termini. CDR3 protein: CASSWASVYNEQFFGP.

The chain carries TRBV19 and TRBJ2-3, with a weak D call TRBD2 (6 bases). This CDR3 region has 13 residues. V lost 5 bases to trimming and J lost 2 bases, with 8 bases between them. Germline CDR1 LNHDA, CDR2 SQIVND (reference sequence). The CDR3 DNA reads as TGTGCCAGTAGTCGGGAGCTCACAGATACGCAGTATTTT. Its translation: CASSRELTDTQYF.

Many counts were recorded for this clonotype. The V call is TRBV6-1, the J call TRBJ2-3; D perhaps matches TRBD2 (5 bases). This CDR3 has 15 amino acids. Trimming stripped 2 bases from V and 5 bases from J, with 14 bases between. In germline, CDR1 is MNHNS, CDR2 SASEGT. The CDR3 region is CASSENAGGVDTQYF. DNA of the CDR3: TGTGCCAGCAGTGAAAACGCAGGAGGAGTAGATACGCAGTATTTT.

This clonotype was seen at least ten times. This CDR3 reads CASSYPGGEQYF. CDR3 coding DNA: TGTGCCAGCAGTTACCCAGGGGGCGAGCAGTACTTC. The chain is built from TRBV6-6 and TRBJ2-7, with 7 bases fitting TRBD1. V was clipped by 2 bases and J by 6 bases; unmatched bases: 1. The CDR3 covers 12 residues. Germline V lookup: CDR1 MNHNY, CDR2 SVGAGI (reference sequence).

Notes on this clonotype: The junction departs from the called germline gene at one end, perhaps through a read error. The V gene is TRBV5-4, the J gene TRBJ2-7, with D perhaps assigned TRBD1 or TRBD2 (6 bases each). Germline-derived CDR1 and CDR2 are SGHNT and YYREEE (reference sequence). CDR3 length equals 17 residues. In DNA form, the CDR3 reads TGTGCCAGCAGCTTGGGCGAGCTCGGGGGCGGCTTGGGGAAGGGGTTCTTC. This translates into CASSLGELGGGLGKGFF.

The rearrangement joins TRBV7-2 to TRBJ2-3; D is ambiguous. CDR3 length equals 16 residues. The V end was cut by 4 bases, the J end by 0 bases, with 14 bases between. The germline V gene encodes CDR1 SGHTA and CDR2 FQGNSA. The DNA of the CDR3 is TGTGCCAGCAGCTCCGGACCAACTGGAAGCACAGATACGCAGTATTTT. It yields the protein CASSSGPTGSTDTQYF.

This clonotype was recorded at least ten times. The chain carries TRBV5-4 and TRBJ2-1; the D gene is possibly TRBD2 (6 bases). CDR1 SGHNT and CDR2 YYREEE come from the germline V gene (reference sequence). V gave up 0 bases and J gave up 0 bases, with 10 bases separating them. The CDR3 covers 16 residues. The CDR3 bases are TGTGCCAGCAGCTTGGCTCCGGGGGTCTCCTACAATGAGCAGTTCTTC. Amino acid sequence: CASSLAPGVSYNEQFF.